The 25 T cell receptor beta chains below were found in one sample sequenced in a study of T-cell reconstitution after alpha-beta-depleted transplantation in children. Unique molecular identifiers were built into the TCRbeta library. TCRdb used MiXCR to reprocess the PCR reads, holding one entry per CDR3 protein. This table has just over 350,000 distinct CDR3 sequences, approximately 12% appearing once. Sample: PBMCs, taken from the stem cell graft. The receptors shown here come from a human donor who donated a stem cell graft to a child with Fanconi anemia.

The gene calls are TRBV7-9 and TRBJ1-2; D not certain. V shed 3 bases and J shed 7 bases, with 9 bases lying between them. Per germline, CDR1 SEHNR and CDR2 FQNEAQ (reference sequence). The CDR3 sequence is 12 residues long. The CDR3 protein is CASSLEELGYTF. As DNA, the CDR3 is TGTGCCAGCAGCTTGGAGGAGCTTGGCTACACCTTC. The complete variable domain, with remaining parts taken from reference TRBV7-9 and TRBJ1-2, reads DTGVSQNPRHKITKRGQNVTFRCDPISEHNRLYWYRQTLGQGPEFLTYFQNEAQLEKSRLLSDRFSAERPKGSFSTLEIQRTEQGDSAMYLCASSLEELGYTFGSGTRLTVV.

The chain links TRBV7-3 to TRBJ2-5; D remains ambiguous. Germline assignment: CDR1 SGHTA and CDR2 FQGTGA. The CDR3 has 15 amino acids. V lost 2 bases and J lost 5, with 15 bases in between. CDR3 in DNA: TGTGCCAGCAGCTTAGGTCCCACTGGAAGGGAGACCCAGTACTTC. This encodes CASSLGPTGRETQYF.

V and J are TRBV5-4 and TRBJ2-5, with 11 bases fitting TRBD2. V shed 2 bases and J 2 bases; nucleotides not matched to a gene: 5. The CDR3 totals 16 residues. Germline V CDR1 and CDR2: SGHNT, YYREEE (reference sequence). The CDR3 DNA sequence: TGTGCCAGCAGCTTACCGGGACTAGCGGCGCAAGAGACCCAGTACTTC. Its translation: CASSLPGLAAQETQYF.

V and J are TRBV18 and TRBJ1-1; D is perhaps TRBD1 (5 bases). Trimming shortened V by 3 bases and J by 1 base, and 12 bases separated the two germline ends. The germline gives CDR1 KGHSH, CDR2 LQKENI. CDR3 length: 15 amino acids. The CDR3 region is CASSPQGVGNTEAFF. CDR3 DNA: TGTGCCAGCTCACCTCAGGGTGTCGGGAACACTGAAGCTTTCTTT.

This clonotype was found a few times. The CDR3 region is CASSLTGALAGDGYTF. CDR3 coding DNA: TGTGCCAGCAGTCTCACAGGGGCCCTGGCGGGGGACGGCTACACCTTC. This rearrangement joins TRBV6-1 to TRBJ1-2, with TRBD1 matching 7 bases. The CDR3 length is 16 residues. CDR1 is MNHNS and CDR2 is SASEGT in the germline V gene. Trimming at V came to 5 bases and at J to 8 bases, leaving 17 bases not matched to a gene.

This clonotype was counted between two and nine times. The rearrangement uses TRBV29-1 and TRBJ2-7; D gene uncertain. The V and J ends lost 5 bases and 0 bases respectively, with 5 bases between them. Germline CDR1 and CDR2: SQVTM and ANQGSEA. This CDR3 spans 11 amino acids. The CDR3 region is CSVYDSYEQYF. The CDR3, as DNA: TGCAGCGTTTACGACTCCTACGAGCAGTACTTC.

The sample holds many counts of this clonotype. The chain joins TRBV5-1 to TRBJ1-2; 10 bases agree with TRBD1. The junction had 8 bases not matched to a gene; V was cut back by 4 bases and J by 5 bases. The CDR3 is made up of 15 amino acids. Germline V lookup: CDR1 SGHRS, CDR2 YFSETQ. CDR3: CASSSEDRGSYGYTF. CDR3 in DNA: TGCGCCAGCAGCAGCGAGGACAGGGGGTCTTATGGCTACACCTTC.

This clonotype was seen many times. Written as DNA, the CDR3 is TGCGCCAGCACCCCCCCGACCCAAAATGAGCAGTTCTTC. This codes for CASTPPTQNEQFF. J is TRBJ2-1 and V is TRBV10-2; the D is unclear. V was cut by 7 bases and J by 7 bases, with 14 bases left in between. The CDR3 sequence is 13 residues long. Germline loops: CDR1 WSHSY, CDR2 SAAADI.

The chain is built from TRBV12-3 or TRBV12-4 and TRBJ1-2, with D possibly matching TRBD1 (5 bases). CDR3 length equals 15 residues. Trimming pared 7 bases from V and 0 bases from J, leaving 15 bases between. This chain's CDR3 is CASTLGDPTNYGYTF. DNA for the CDR3: TGTGCCAGCACCCTGGGGGACCCCACTAACTATGGCTACACCTTC.

This clonotype was picked up many times. J is TRBJ2-7 and V is TRBV5-5, with D uncertain. The V gene's germline CDR1 is SGHKS and CDR2 YYEKEE (reference sequence). The CDR3 contains 12 residues. V lost 0 bases, J lost 4 bases, and 5 bases lay in between. Here the CDR3 DNA reads TGTGCCAGCAGCTTGGGGCATTACGAGCAGTACTTC. It is translated as CASSLGHYEQYF.

The J gene is TRBJ1-4, the V gene TRBV27; no clear D. The germline gives CDR1 MNHEY, CDR2 SMNVEV (reference sequence). V was cut by 8 bases and J by 4 bases, with 23 bases left in between. The CDR3 runs to 17 residues. CDR3 DNA sequence: TGTGCCAGCGCTACGAAAGTGAGACCTGGAGGTAATGAAAAACTGTTTTTT. Protein product: CASATKVRPGGNEKLFF.

The chain employs TRBV5-1 and TRBJ2-3; the D is unclear. Trimming cost V 0 bases and J 3 bases, with 14 bases left between them. This CDR3 comprises 16 residues. Germline V lookup: CDR1 SGHRS, CDR2 YFSETQ. This chain's CDR3 is CASSLDGRPGTDTQYF. The CDR3 DNA follows: TGCGCCAGCAGCTTGGATGGGCGCCCTGGGACAGATACGCAGTATTTT.

As regards this clonotype: This may stem from a read error, because a much larger clone lies one nucleotide away. This chain links TRBV5-1 with TRBJ2-2, with unresolved D. This CDR3 spans 14 amino acids. Germline V gene sequence: CDR1 SGHRS, CDR2 YFSETQ. The CDR3 here is CASARAKNTRELFF. The CDR3, as DNA: TGCGCCAGCGCCCGGGCTAAGAACACCAGGGAGCTGTTTTTT.

V and J are TRBV7-9 and TRBJ2-1; D may be TRBD1 or TRBD2 (5 bases each). Looked up from germline, CDR1 is SEHNR and CDR2 is FQNEAQ (reference sequence). The V gene lost 2 bases and the J gene lost 13 bases, with 24 bases spanning the gap. The CDR3 extends over 16 amino acids. The CDR3 reads CASSLPQGRFTELQFF. CDR3 DNA: TGTGCCAGCAGCTTACCCCAGGGACGTTTTACAGAGTTACAGTTCTTC.

The chain carries TRBV7-9 and TRBJ2-3, with D unresolved. The CDR3 covers 15 residues. The germline gives CDR1 SEHNR, CDR2 FQNEAQ (reference sequence). Trimming stripped 2 bases from V and 0 bases from J, with 9 bases between. CDR3 nucleotides: TGTGCCAGCAGCTTAAGGTCCGGTAGCACAGATACGCAGTATTTT. Translating gives CASSLRSGSTDTQYF.

J is TRBJ1-3 and V is TRBV6-5; unclear D gene. Germline CDR1 is MNHEY and CDR2 is SVGAGI. Trimming removed 4 bases at V and 0 bases at J, with 10 bases between. This CDR3 region has 15 residues. The chain's CDR3 is CASSSPAFSGNTIYF. The CDR3 DNA sequence: TGTGCCAGCAGTTCCCCTGCTTTCTCTGGAAACACCATATATTTT.

This clonotype was observed many times. V and J are TRBV27 and TRBJ1-2; 9 bases agree with TRBD1. CDR3 length: 14 residues. Losses at the gene ends were 3 bases for V and 5 bases for J; bases not matched to a gene: 4. Germline assignment: CDR1 MNHEY and CDR2 SMNVEV (reference sequence). CDR3 DNA sequence: TGTGCCAGCAGTTTGTCGGGACAGGGATATGGCTACACCTTC. This gives the protein CASSLSGQGYGYTF.

Comments on this clonotype: One junction end does not reproduce the germline sequence, and a read error may be involved. The J gene is TRBJ2-6, the V gene TRBV2; D remains unclear. The CDR3 has 14 amino acids. Germline assignment: CDR1 SNHLY and CDR2 FYNNEI. CDR3: CTSVKDSGANVLTF. Written as DNA, the CDR3 is TGTACCAGCGTGAAGGACTCTGGGGCCAACGTCCTGACTTTC.

This clonotype was recorded a few times. The chain recombines TRBV2 with TRBJ2-7, with D tentatively TRBD1 (5 bases). The CDR3 is made up of 14 amino acids. CDR1 is SNHLY and CDR2 is FYNNEI in the germline V gene. V dropped 3 bases and J dropped 0 bases, with 9 bases sitting between them. The CDR3 loop is CASSDQGSSYEQYF. The CDR3 DNA sequence: TGTGCCAGCAGTGACCAGGGAAGCTCCTACGAGCAGTACTTC.

With respect to this clonotype: At one boundary the junction diverges from the germline segment, which might be a read error. The V and J genes are TRBV5-1 and TRBJ1-2, with 9 bases identical to TRBD1. Germline CDR1 is SGHRS and CDR2 is YFSETQ. The CDR3 spans 15 residues. The CDR3 nucleotides read TGCGCCAGCGGCTTGGACGGGACAGGGAAGTACGGCTACACCTTC. Its translation: CASGLDGTGKYGYTF.

This sequence joins TRBV12-3 or TRBV12-4 and TRBJ1-1; no clear D gene. The CDR3 sequence is 12 residues long. The ends were cut back, 4 bases at V and 4 bases at J, with 7 bases in the middle. CDR3 sequence reads: CASSWLATEAFF. CDR3 DNA sequence: TGTGCCAGCAGTTGGCTGGCCACTGAAGCTTTCTTT.

Only a few counts were recorded for this clonotype. The rearrangement links TRBV4-3 to TRBJ2-3, with TRBD2 as a possible D gene (5 bases). This CDR3 comprises 13 residues. Germline V lookup: CDR1 LGHNA, CDR2 YSLEER. The V end was cut by 3 bases, the J end by 10 bases, with 14 bases between. CDR3 DNA sequence: TGCGCCAGCAGCCAGGACTCGGAACAATCGCAGTATTTT. Translation gives CASSQDSEQSQYF.

J is TRBJ2-1 and V is TRBV7-6, with no clear D. Germline values: CDR1 SGHVS, CDR2 FNYEAQ. The CDR3 spans 13 residues. The V end lost 5 bases, the J end lost 5 bases, and 10 bases lay between the germline ends. CDR3 protein: CASSLRNNNEQFF. The CDR3 DNA is TGTGCCAGCAGCCTCCGAAACAACAATGAGCAGTTCTTC.

This clonotype was seen many times. The rearrangement links TRBV5-6 to TRBJ2-1; TRBD1 agrees at 8 bases. There are 15 residues in the CDR3. Germline V CDR1 and CDR2: SGHDT, YYEEEE. V was pared by 1 base and J by 8 bases, with 8 bases of the junction left unmatched. CDR3 protein: CASSLSGQGSDEQFF. The CDR3 DNA reads TGTGCCAGCAGCTTGTCAGGACAGGGATCCGATGAGCAGTTCTTC.

V usage is TRBV20-1 and J usage is TRBJ2-5; TRBD2 might be the D (6 bases). The CDR3 loop spans 15 amino acids. V lost 3 bases and J lost 5, with 19 bases in between. Germline CDR1 reads DFQATT; CDR2 reads SNEGSKA (reference sequence). CDR3 in amino acids: CSASERGIPQETQYF. The CDR3 bases are TGCAGTGCTAGTGAACGGGGGATCCCCCAGGAGACCCAGTACTTC.